This is a list of T cell receptor beta chains from one sample in a study of blood T cell repertoires in COVID-19. Here immunoSEQ multiplex PCR was the method, and the copy in TCRdb shows in-frame clones only, minus some. The sample carries 100,000 to 150,000 clones, about 89% recorded once. The source material was peripheral blood. Receptor source: a man between 60 and 75 years old with COVID-19, enrolled during active disease. Each CDR3 is given with its conserved first and last residue. A D gene is named only where the DNA matches it firmly. Rows may omit the clone size; those that give it use once, few, many or a size class.

CDR3aa: CASRQGNYEQYF; CDR3nt: TGTGCCTCGAGACAGGGTAACTACGAGCAGTACTTC; v_gene: TRBV30; d_gene: TRBD1; len: 12; abundance: NA; j_gene: TRBJ2-7
CDR3aa: CASSLEPGGEGGNYGYTF; CDR3nt: TGCGCCAGCAGCTTGGAGCCCGGGGGAGAAGGCGGTAACTATGGCTACACCTTC; v_gene: TRBV5-1; d_gene: NA; len: 18; abundance: NA; j_gene: TRBJ1-2
CDR3aa: CASSPSLLTELYGYTF; CDR3nt: TGTGCCAGCAGCCCCTCTCTTCTGACAGAACTTTATGGCTACACCTTC; v_gene: TRBV7-9; d_gene: NA; len: 16; abundance: NA; j_gene: TRBJ1-2
CDR3aa: CASSSRTGDTEAFF; CDR3nt: TGTGCCAGCAGTTCCAGGACAGGGGACACTGAAGCTTTCTTT; v_gene: TRBV6-5; d_gene: TRBD1; len: 14; abundance: NA; j_gene: TRBJ1-1
CDR3aa: CASSPRQGQGDSPLHF; CDR3nt: TGTGCCAGCAGTCCGCGACAGGGCCAAGGGGATTCACCCCTCCACTTT; v_gene: TRBV28; d_gene: TRBD1; len: 16; abundance: once; j_gene: TRBJ1-6
CDR3aa: CASSPRRTSVDNEQFF; CDR3nt: TGTGCCAGCAGCCCAAGGAGGACTAGCGTAGACAATGAGCAGTTCTTC; v_gene: TRBV3-1/TRBV3-2; d_gene: TRBD2; len: 16; abundance: NA; j_gene: TRBJ2-1
CDR3aa: CASSPRGGQHYDYTF; CDR3nt: TGTGCCAGTAGTCCCAGGGGTGGACAACACTATGACTACACCTTC; v_gene: TRBV19; d_gene: NA; len: 15; abundance: NA; j_gene: TRBJ1-2
CDR3aa: CASRDTNSPLHF; CDR3nt: TGTGCCAGCCGGGACACAAATTCACCCCTCCACTTT; v_gene: TRBV19; d_gene: NA; len: 12; abundance: NA; j_gene: TRBJ1-6
CDR3aa: CASSVGGDSPLHF; CDR3nt: TGTGCCAGTAGTGTTGGGGGGGATTCACCCCTCCACTTT; v_gene: TRBV19; d_gene: NA; len: 13; abundance: few; j_gene: TRBJ1-6
CDR3aa: CASMSEEAENEKLFF; CDR3nt: TGTGCCAGCATGAGTGAGGAGGCTGAAAATGAAAAACTGTTTTTT; v_gene: TRBV11-2; d_gene: NA; len: 15; abundance: NA; j_gene: TRBJ1-4